The rows below give T cell receptor beta chains drawn from one sample of a study of blood T cell repertoires in COVID-19. Only in-frame clones appear in the TCRdb table, and some are missing; sequencing was by immunoSEQ multiplex PCR. This sample carries about 290,000 clones, over 80% of them seen once, and the ten largest clones take about 4%. The specimen sequenced was peripheral blood. These receptors originate from a woman aged 50 to 60 with active or convalescent COVID-19. Both conserved end residues are part of each CDR3. Fields, in order: V gene, D gene, J gene, clone size, CDR3 DNA, CDR3 protein. A D gene is named only where the DNA matches it firmly. Where a row states a size, it is once, few, many or the class of an expanded clone; other rows omit it.

V: TRBV24-1
D: .
J: TRBJ2-1
size: .
DNA: TGTGCCACCAGTGATTTAAGGGGGAGCTCCTACAATGAGCAGTTCTTC
CDR3: CATSDLRGSSYNEQFF

V: TRBV9
D: .
J: TRBJ2-4
size: few
DNA: TGTGCCAGCAGCGCCGAGGGGGGGCTAGCCAAAAACATTCAGTACTTC
CDR3: CASSAEGGLAKNIQYF

V: TRBV14
D: .
J: TRBJ2-1
size: .
DNA: TGTGCCAGCAGCCAAAAGCTAGCAGGTGAGCAGTTCTTC
CDR3: CASSQKLAGEQFF

V: TRBV12-3/TRBV12-4
D: .
J: TRBJ1-1
size: .
DNA: TGTGCCAGCGGCGGGGGCGCTGAAGCTTTCTTT
CDR3: CASGGGAEAFF

V: TRBV19
D: TRBD1
J: TRBJ1-5
size: .
DNA: TGTGCCAGTAGTATACAGGGGGTGAATCAGCCCCAGCATTTT
CDR3: CASSIQGVNQPQHF

V: TRBV4-1
D: .
J: TRBJ2-3
size: .
DNA: TGCGCCAGCAGCCCCTTAGCAGGAGGGAAGGATACGCAGTATTTT
CDR3: CASSPLAGGKDTQYF

V: TRBV18
D: TRBD1
J: TRBJ2-7
size: few
DNA: TGTGCCAGCTCACGAGGGACAGGGGTATGGGAGCAGTACTTC
CDR3: CASSRGTGVWEQYF

V: TRBV5-1
D: TRBD2
J: TRBJ2-7
size: .
DNA: TGCGCCAGCAGCTTGGGACTAGCGGGAGGTTTTAGCGAGCAGTACTTC
CDR3: CASSLGLAGGFSEQYF

V: TRBV25-1
D: .
J: TRBJ1-3
size: .
DNA: TGTGCCAGCAGTGAGGCAGGCAGCTCTGGAAACACCATATATTTT
CDR3: CASSEAGSSGNTIYF

V: TRBV5-8
D: .
J: TRBJ1-2
size: .
DNA: TGTGCCAGCAGCTTGAGGGGTACCGACTATGGCTACACCTTC
CDR3: CASSLRGTDYGYTF

V: TRBV7-8
D: TRBD2
J: TRBJ2-2
size: few
DNA: TGTGCCAGCAGCTTAGTACGGGAACTAGCGGGACTTACCGGGGAGCTGTTTTTT
CDR3: CASSLVRELAGLTGELFF

V: TRBV28
D: .
J: TRBJ2-7
size: .
DNA: TGTGCCAGCAGTTTAAAGTTCAGAAGCTCCTACGAGCAGTACTTC
CDR3: CASSLKFRSSYEQYF

V: TRBV24-1
D: TRBD1
J: TRBJ2-7
size: .
DNA: TGTGCCACCAGGGAATCCGGGACAGGGGGCTCCTACGAGCAGTACTTC
CDR3: CATRESGTGGSYEQYF

V: TRBV5-1
D: TRBD1
J: TRBJ1-1
size: .
DNA: TGCGCCAGCAGCTTGGAGGGGGCATATGAAGCTTTCTTT
CDR3: CASSLEGAYEAFF

V: TRBV3-1/TRBV3-2
D: .
J: TRBJ2-4
size: .
DNA: TGTGCCAGCAGCCCCAGTGGAAACATTCAGTACTTC
CDR3: CASSPSGNIQYF

V: TRBV6-5
D: .
J: TRBJ1-1
size: .
DNA: TGTGCCAGTTCTCTCTACGGGATGAACACTGAAGCTTTCTTT
CDR3: CASSLYGMNTEAFF

V: TRBV6-1
D: TRBD1
J: TRBJ1-2
size: .
DNA: TGTGCCAGCAGTGATCTCGGGACAGGGATCGGCTACACCTTC
CDR3: CASSDLGTGIGYTF

V: TRBV5-1
D: .
J: TRBJ2-7
size: few
DNA: TGCGCCAGCACGGAGGGACCCTCCTACGAGCAGTACTTC
CDR3: CASTEGPSYEQYF

V: TRBV6-4
D: .
J: TRBJ2-4
size: .
DNA: TGTGCCAGCAGTTTAGGAGGCAGCGGATTAGCCAAAAACATTCAGTACTTC
CDR3: CASSLGGSGLAKNIQYF

V: TRBV5-4
D: .
J: TRBJ2-2
size: .
DNA: TGTGCCAGCAGCTTTGTGGCGGACACCGGGGAGCTGTTTTTT
CDR3: CASSFVADTGELFF

V: TRBV2
D: .
J: TRBJ1-1
size: .
DNA: TGTGCCAGCAGCCTGGACAAGAACACTGAAGCTTTCTTT
CDR3: CASSLDKNTEAFF

V: TRBV2
D: .
J: TRBJ2-5
size: .
DNA: TGTGCCAGCAGAGGACAGCCGTTAGAGACCCAGTACTTC
CDR3: CASRGQPLETQYF

V: TRBV4-2
D: .
J: TRBJ2-2
size: .
DNA: TGTGCCAGCAGCCCAATAAAGGGAGGCGCAGCCGGGGAGCTGTTTTTT
CDR3: CASSPIKGGAAGELFF

V: TRBV12-3/TRBV12-4
D: .
J: TRBJ1-2
size: once
DNA: TGTGCCAGCAGTTTCCCCTCAGGGGTCGGCTACACCTTC
CDR3: CASSFPSGVGYTF

V: TRBV3-1/TRBV3-2
D: .
J: TRBJ1-2
size: .
DNA: TGTGCCAGCAGACTTACCGGGAGAGGGCACTATGGCTACACCTTC
CDR3: CASRLTGRGHYGYTF

V: TRBV10-1
D: .
J: TRBJ2-2
size: .
DNA: TGCGCCAGCTCCCGGACCGGGGAGCTGTTTTTT
CDR3: CASSRTGELFF

V: TRBV5-1
D: .
J: TRBJ1-1
size: .
DNA: TGCGCCAGCAGCTTGGACAGGGCGGACACTGAAGCTTTCTTT
CDR3: CASSLDRADTEAFF

V: TRBV7-8
D: TRBD1
J: TRBJ2-5
size: .
DNA: TGTGCCAGCAGCTTAGTTCAAACAGGGGGCTTTGGGGAGACCCAGTACTTC
CDR3: CASSLVQTGGFGETQYF

V: TRBV11-3
D: TRBD1
J: TRBJ1-2
size: few
DNA: TGTGCCAGCAGCGCCGGGACAGAGGAATTC
CDR3: CASSAGTEEF

V: TRBV28
D: .
J: TRBJ1-2
size: .
DNA: TGTGCCAGCAGTTTATCGGTACAGCGGCGTGGCTACACCTTC
CDR3: CASSLSVQRRGYTF

V: TRBV6-5
D: TRBD2
J: TRBJ2-3
size: .
DNA: TGTGCCAGCAGCCTACTAGCGGCTAGCACAGATACGCAGTATTTT
CDR3: CASSLLAASTDTQYF

V: TRBV11-3
D: .
J: TRBJ2-2
size: .
DNA: TGTGCCAGCAGCTTAGATCCCCTTTCCGGGGAGCTGTTTTTT
CDR3: CASSLDPLSGELFF

V: TRBV11-2
D: .
J: TRBJ2-7
size: .
DNA: TGTGCCAGCAGCCCCGGGGTGTCATGGGCCTACGAGCAGTACTTC
CDR3: CASSPGVSWAYEQYF

V: TRBV19
D: TRBD1
J: TRBJ1-5
size: .
DNA: TGTGCCACAAAGTCTCGGACAGGGGGCAATCAGCCCCAGCATTTT
CDR3: CATKSRTGGNQPQHF

V: TRBV15
D: .
J: TRBJ2-7
size: .
DNA: TGTGCCACCAGCAGAGACAGGGTCCAGAACTACGAGCAGTACTTC
CDR3: CATSRDRVQNYEQYF

V: TRBV15
D: .
J: TRBJ2-5
size: once
DNA: TGTGCCACCAGCGAGTCGAACCGGGTTAGCCAAGAGACCCAGTACTTC
CDR3: CATSESNRVSQETQYF

V: TRBV6-5
D: .
J: TRBJ2-7
size: .
DNA: TGTGCCAGCCGCCGCGGATCTTCCTACGAGCAGTACTTC
CDR3: CASRRGSSYEQYF

V: TRBV18
D: .
J: TRBJ2-5
size: once
DNA: TGTGCCAGCTCACCCTCCAGGGGAGGGGAGACCCAGTACTTC
CDR3: CASSPSRGGETQYF

V: TRBV6-1
D: .
J: TRBJ1-2
size: .
DNA: TGTGCCAGCAGTGAAGTTGGGGGGAATGGCTACACCTTC
CDR3: CASSEVGGNGYTF

V: TRBV2
D: TRBD2
J: TRBJ2-7
size: .
DNA: TGTGCCAGCAGTGGGGCTAGCGGGAGGGGCTCCTACGAGCAGTACTTC
CDR3: CASSGASGRGSYEQYF

V: TRBV13
D: .
J: TRBJ2-7
size: .
DNA: TGTGCCAGCAGCCTGGGGGCTCCCCACGAGCAGTACTTC
CDR3: CASSLGAPHEQYF

V: TRBV10-3
D: TRBD1
J: TRBJ1-5
size: .
DNA: TGTGCCATCAGCGGACAGGGGGCCGAGGGCAATCAGCCCCAGCATTTT
CDR3: CAISGQGAEGNQPQHF

V: TRBV29-1
D: TRBD1
J: TRBJ1-1
size: .
DNA: TGCAGCGTTGGTTGGGGACAGGGAGTTATGAACACTGAAGCTTTCTTT
CDR3: CSVGWGQGVMNTEAFF

V: TRBV18
D: TRBD2
J: TRBJ2-6
size: .
DNA: TGTGCCAGCTCACCACCGACGGCTAGCGGGACGGGGGCCAACGTCCTGACTTTC
CDR3: CASSPPTASGTGANVLTF

V: TRBV9
D: TRBD2
J: TRBJ2-1
size: .
DNA: TGTGCCAGCAGCGTAGGACCAGCGGGAGGATTAGGTGAGCAGTTCTTC
CDR3: CASSVGPAGGLGEQFF

V: TRBV23-1
D: TRBD1
J: TRBJ2-7
size: .
DNA: TGCGCCAGCAGTCAACCCGGACAGGAAGTATCCGACTGTGCCTCCTACGAGCAGTACTTC
CDR3: CASSQPGQEVSDCASYEQYF